One sample yielded the 5 T cell receptor beta chains listed below, sequenced in a study of early T cells in non-severe SARS-CoV-2 infection. TCRdb re-called the 5' RACE reads with MiXCR, one entry per CDR3 protein. The sample lists about 110,000 distinct CDR3 sequences; 9.5% to 13% were seen once. Input material: whole blood. The source of these receptors is an adult who was a healthcare worker with PCR-confirmed SARS-CoV-2 infection or an uninfected control (not recorded which).

The V and J genes are TRBV2 and TRBJ2-7; D unclear. The ends were cut back, 3 bases at V and 3 bases at J, with 18 bases in the middle. CDR1 and CDR2 from the germline V gene are SNHLY and FYNNEI. The length of the CDR3 is 16 residues. The CDR3 sequence: CASSDLSRNQYYEQYF. CDR3 DNA: TGTGCCAGCAGTGATTTATCGAGGAACCAATACTACGAGCAGTACTTC.

V and J are TRBV7-3 and TRBJ2-5; TRBD1 matches 12 bases. The V gene's germline CDR1 is SGHTA and CDR2 FQGTGA. The V and J ends lost 0 bases and 5 bases, in that order; junction bases with no gene match: 4. The CDR3 is 16 amino acids. CDR3: CASSLTGTGGSETQYF. CDR3 bases: TGTGCCAGCAGCTTAACCGGGACAGGGGGCTCTGAGACCCAGTACTTC.

This clonotype was seen at least ten times. The chain uses TRBV9 and TRBJ2-7; 7 positions match TRBD2. Germline CDR1 SGDLS, CDR2 YYNGEE. V was clipped by 0 bases and J by 6 bases; unmatched bases: 9. This CDR3 is built from 15 residues. The CDR3 region is CASSVVGTTWGEQYF. The CDR3 DNA reads TGTGCCAGCAGCGTAGTGGGGACTACCTGGGGCGAGCAGTACTTC.

The chain employs TRBV18 and TRBJ2-7; no reliable D call. Trimming removed 2 bases at V and 3 bases at J, with 14 bases between. Looked up from germline, CDR1 is KGHSH and CDR2 is LQKENI. This CDR3 contains 15 residues. The CDR3 loop reads CASSPSFISVYEQYF. DNA for the CDR3: TGTGCCAGCTCACCAAGTTTTATCAGCGTCTACGAGCAGTACTTC.

The table lists this clonotype with a few counts. J is TRBJ2-1 and V is TRBV28; D is possibly TRBD1 or TRBD2 (5 bases each). The CDR3 totals 17 residues. With 6 bases removed from V and 5 bases from J, the gap between germline ends came to 23 bases. Per the germline V gene, CDR1 is MDHEN and CDR2 is SYDVKM. Here the CDR3 DNA reads TGTGCCAGCAGCCCCGAGGGGCAGGGCCTACGAGACAATGAGCAGTTCTTC. It specifies CASSPEGQGLRDNEQFF.